Ten or more counts support the clone carrying this TCR beta chain. As yet, its antigen is unknown. The sample originates from a study of identical twins. General study results and limits: Compared with unrelated sharing, twin-shared out-of-frame alpha sequences had more low-probability sequences.

TCRdb reanalysed the 5' RACE reads using MiXCR and keeps one entry per CDR3 protein. This table has hundreds of thousands of distinct CDR3 sequences, roughly 6.2% appearing once. The CDR3 consists of 15 residues. Germline CDR1 reads SQVTM; CDR2 reads ANQGSEA. V was shortened by 7 bases and J by 0 bases, with 17 bases between the two germline ends. The receptor was isolated from a man younger than 30 in good health. Sequenced material: naive T cells sorted from blood. This chain links TRBV29-1 with TRBJ2-3; D is possibly TRBD2 (5 bases). CDR3 sequence reads: CSAHLAPPSTDTQYF. The CDR3 DNA reads as TGCAGCGCACATCTAGCACCACCTAGCACAGATACGCAGTATTTT.